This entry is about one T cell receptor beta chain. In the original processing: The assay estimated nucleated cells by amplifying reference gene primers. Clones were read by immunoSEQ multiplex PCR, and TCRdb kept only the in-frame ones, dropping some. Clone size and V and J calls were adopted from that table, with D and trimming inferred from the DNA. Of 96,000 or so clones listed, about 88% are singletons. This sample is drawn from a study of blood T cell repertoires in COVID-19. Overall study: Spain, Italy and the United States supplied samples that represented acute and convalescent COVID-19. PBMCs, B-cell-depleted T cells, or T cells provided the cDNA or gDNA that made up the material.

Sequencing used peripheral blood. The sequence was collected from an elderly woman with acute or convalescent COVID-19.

Here the CDR3 reads CASSLAPSVDTQYF. The CDR3 region has the DNA TGTGCCAGCAGCTTAGCGCCCAGCGTGGATACGCAGTATTTT. The chain links TRBV11-1 to TRBJ2-3; D remains ambiguous. The germline gives CDR1 SGHAT, CDR2 FQDESV (reference sequence). This CDR3 is 14 amino acids long. Trimming took 0 bases from V and 6 from J, leaving 10 bases between them.